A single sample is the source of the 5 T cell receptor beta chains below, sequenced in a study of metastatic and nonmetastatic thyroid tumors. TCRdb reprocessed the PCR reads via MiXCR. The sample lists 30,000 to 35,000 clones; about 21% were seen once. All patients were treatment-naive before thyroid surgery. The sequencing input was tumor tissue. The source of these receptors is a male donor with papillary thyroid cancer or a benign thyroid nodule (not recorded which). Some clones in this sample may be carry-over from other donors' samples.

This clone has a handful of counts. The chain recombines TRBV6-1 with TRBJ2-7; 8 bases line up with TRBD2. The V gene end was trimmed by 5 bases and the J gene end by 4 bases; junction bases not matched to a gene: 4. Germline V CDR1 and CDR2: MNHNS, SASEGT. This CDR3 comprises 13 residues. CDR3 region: CASSTRGGYEQYF. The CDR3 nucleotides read TGTGCCAGCAGTACCCGGGGGGGTTACGAGCAGTACTTC.

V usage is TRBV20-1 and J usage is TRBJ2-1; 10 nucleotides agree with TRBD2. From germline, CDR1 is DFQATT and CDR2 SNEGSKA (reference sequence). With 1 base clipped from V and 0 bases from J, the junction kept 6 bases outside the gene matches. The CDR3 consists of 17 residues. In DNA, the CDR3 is TGCAGTGCTAGAGCGGCTAGCGGGGGTCGCTCCTACAATGAGCAGTTCTTC. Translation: CSARAASGGRSYNEQFF.

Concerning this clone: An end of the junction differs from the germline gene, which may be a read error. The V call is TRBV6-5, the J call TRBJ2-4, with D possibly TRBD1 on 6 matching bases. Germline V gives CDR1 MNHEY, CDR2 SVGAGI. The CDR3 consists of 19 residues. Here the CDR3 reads CASSYSPGQGVVAKDIQYF. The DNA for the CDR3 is TGTGCCAGCAGTTACTCACCGGGACAAGGGGTCGTAGCCAAAGACATTCAGTACTTC.

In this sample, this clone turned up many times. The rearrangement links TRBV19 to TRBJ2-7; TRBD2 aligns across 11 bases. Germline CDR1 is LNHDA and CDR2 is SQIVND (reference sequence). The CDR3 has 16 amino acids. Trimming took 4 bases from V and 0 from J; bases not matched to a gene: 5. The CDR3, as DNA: TGTGCCAGTAGTAGTGGACTAGCGGGTAGCTCCTACGAGCAGTACTTC. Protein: CASSSGLAGSSYEQYF.

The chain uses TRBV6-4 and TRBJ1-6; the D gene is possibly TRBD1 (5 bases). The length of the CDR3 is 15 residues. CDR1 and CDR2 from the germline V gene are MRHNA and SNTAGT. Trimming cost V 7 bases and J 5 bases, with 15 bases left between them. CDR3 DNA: TGTGCCAGCATGAGTTGGGACGGACATAATTCACCCCTCCACTTT. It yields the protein CASMSWDGHNSPLHF.